The present entry profiles one T cell receptor beta chain with its context. The sample belongs to a study of blood T cell repertoires in COVID-19. Using immunoSEQ multiplex PCR, the repertoire was profiled, and TCRdb retains in-frame clones only, with some absent. This table has 200,000 to 250,000 clones, about 91% appearing once. The CDR3 has 12 residues. With 5 bases removed from V and 4 bases from J, the gap between germline ends came to 9 bases. Germline V gene lookup returns CDR1 SEHNR and CDR2 FQNEAQ (reference sequence). The source material was peripheral blood. The chain combines TRBV7-9 with TRBJ2-7, with a tentative D call TRBD1 (6 bases). The TCR comes from a young woman with COVID-19, enrolled during active disease. CDR3 sequence: CASSTQGYEQYF. The CDR3 DNA follows: TGTGCCAGCAGCACTCAGGGGTACGAGCAGTACTTC.